A single sample gave rise to the 24 T cell receptor beta chains below, sequenced in a study of shared clonotypes between healthy human individuals. Profiled with immunoSEQ multiplex PCR; TCRdb holds only in-frame clones, not every one. This table has 550,000 to 750,000 clones, 90% to 95% appearing once. Naive CD8 isolation took CD45RO-negative cells positively selected for CCR7 and excluded terminally differentiated effector memory CD45RA+ cells. Input material: naive CD8+ T cells sorted from blood. Receptors were obtained from a man aged 25 to 40 in good health.

The chain couples TRBV28 to TRBJ2-6; 11 bases are a match to TRBD2. The V segment lost 5 bases and the J segment 0 bases; nucleotides outside the gene matches: 6. The CDR3 consists of 18 residues. Germline V lookup: CDR1 MDHEN, CDR2 SYDVKM. CDR3 in amino acids: CASSPLAGGSSGANVLTF. CDR3 nucleotides: TGTGCCAGCAGTCCCCTAGCGGGAGGATCCTCTGGGGCCAACGTCCTGACTTTC.

Here the CDR3 DNA reads TGTGCCAGCAGCTTGTCCCTAGCGGAAGCGGTCACCGGGGAGCTGTTTTTT. Translation: CASSLSLAEAVTGELFF. The chain has TRBV5-4 and TRBJ2-2; TRBD2 matches at 7 bases. Per the germline V gene, CDR1 is SGHNT and CDR2 is YYREEE (reference sequence). Losses at the gene ends were 1 base for V and 4 bases for J; bases not matched to a gene: 10. This CDR3 is built from 17 residues.

This clone was counted once. This sequence joins TRBV5-1 and TRBJ2-3; unclear D gene. This CDR3 is built from 13 residues. Germline CDR1 SGHRS, CDR2 YFSETQ. V lost 0 bases, J lost 3 bases, and 5 bases lay in between. The CDR3 sequence: CASSLDPTDTQYF. Here the CDR3 DNA reads TGCGCCAGCAGCTTGGACCCTACAGATACGCAGTATTTT.

The chain has TRBV15 and TRBJ2-7; D possibly corresponds to TRBD2 (5 bases). The V and J ends lost 5 bases and 4 bases respectively, with 12 bases between them. This CDR3 is 13 amino acids long. CDR1 and CDR2 (germline): LNHNV, YYDKDF (reference sequence). As DNA, the CDR3 is TGTGCCACCAGCCCTCGGACTGCGTACGAGCAGTACTTC. Protein product: CATSPRTAYEQYF. Looking up the rest from reference TRBV15 and TRBJ2-7 gives the full variable domain: DAMVIQNPRYQVTQFGKPVTLSCSQTLNHNVMYWYQQKSSQAPKLLFHYYDKDFNNEADTPDNFQSRRPNTSFCFLDIRSPGLGDTAMYLCATSPRTAYEQYFGPGTRLTVT.

V usage is TRBV29-1 and J usage is TRBJ2-1, with TRBD2 matching over 9 bases. CDR3 length: 15 residues. With 3 bases clipped from V and 4 bases from J, the junction kept 7 bases outside the gene matches. Germline CDR1 and CDR2: SQVTM and ANQGSEA. CDR3 sequence: CSVDPGLALYNEQFF. CDR3 coding DNA: TGCAGCGTTGATCCGGGACTAGCTTTATACAATGAGCAGTTCTTC.

The J gene is TRBJ2-1, the V gene TRBV7-3, with 7 bases lining up with TRBD2. Germline V gene sequence: CDR1 SGHTA, CDR2 FQGTGA. The CDR3 is 17 amino acids. V dropped 5 bases and J dropped 0; count of bases not matched to a gene: 10. CDR3 nucleotide sequence: TGTGCCAGCAGCCCATGGCCTAGCGGAAGCTCCTACAATGAGCAGTTCTTC. This gives the protein CASSPWPSGSSYNEQFF.

This chain connects TRBV18 to TRBJ2-7; a possible D gene is TRBD2 (5 bases). Germline V lookup: CDR1 KGHSH, CDR2 LQKENI. Trimming cost V 3 bases and J 4 bases, with 16 bases left between them. This CDR3 has 15 residues. CDR3 nucleotides: TGTGCCAGCTCACCGGAACAGTTGAGGGATTACGAGCAGTACTTC. Residues: CASSPEQLRDYEQYF.

Notes on this clone: The same CDR3 is also encoded by other DNA sequences in this sample. The J gene is TRBJ2-1, the V gene TRBV6-5, with D hard to call. This CDR3 has 13 residues. CDR1 is MNHEY and CDR2 is SVGAGI in the germline V gene. The germline V and J ends were trimmed by 7 bases and 5 bases, with 12 bases remaining between them. CDR3: CASKPYGDNEQFF. Here the CDR3 DNA reads TGTGCCAGCAAACCCTATGGGGACAATGAGCAGTTCTTC.

The chain carries TRBV7-9 and TRBJ2-7; 7 positions match TRBD1. Germline V gene lookup returns CDR1 SEHNR and CDR2 FQNEAQ (reference sequence). This CDR3 has 14 amino acids. J lost 0 bases, V lost 5 bases, and 4 bases had no gene match. CDR3 amino acids: CASSQDRSSYEQYF. CDR3 DNA sequence: TGTGCCAGCAGCCAGGACAGGAGCTCCTACGAGCAGTACTTC.

The chain has TRBV14 and TRBJ2-1, with D perhaps matching TRBD2 (6 bases). The CDR3 is 15 residues long. V was clipped by 4 bases and J by 1 base, with 11 bases between them. CDR1 and CDR2 (germline): SGHDN, FVKESK. In nucleotides, the CDR3 is TGTGCCAGCAGCCCATCCCGGGAGTCCTACAATGAGCAGTTCTTC. It is translated as CASSPSRESYNEQFF.

The chain is built from TRBV7-3 and TRBJ2-7; 13 bases are a match to TRBD2. This CDR3 has 15 residues. From germline, CDR1 is SGHTA and CDR2 FQGTGA. V gave up 5 bases and J gave up 5 bases; unmatched junction bases: 6. CDR3 sequence (DNA): TGTGCCAGCAGCCCCGGACTAGCGGGAGTTGACGAGCAGTACTTC. Translating gives CASSPGLAGVDEQYF. Variable domain in full (rest from reference TRBV7-3 and TRBJ2-7): GAGVSQTPSNKVTEKGKYVELRCDPISGHTALYWYRQSLGQGPEFLIYFQGTGAADDSGLPNDRFFAVRPEGSVSTLKIQRTERGDSAVYLCASSPGLAGVDEQYFGPGTRLTVT.

The chain uses TRBV7-2 and TRBJ2-7; D possibly corresponds to TRBD1 (5 bases). CDR1 and CDR2 (germline): SGHTA, FQGNSA. V was cut by 1 base and J by 0 bases, with 10 bases left in between. The CDR3 spans 15 residues. CDR3 in DNA: TGTGCCAGCAGCTTAGGGGGCGGCAGCTCCTACGAGCAGTACTTC. This sequence encodes CASSLGGGSSYEQYF. Filled out from reference TRBV7-2 and TRBJ2-7, the complete variable domain reads GAGVSQSPSNKVTEKGKDVELRCDPISGHTALYWYRQSLGQGLEFLIYFQGNSAPDKSGLPSDRFSAERTGGSVSTLTIQRTQQEDSAVYLCASSLGGGSSYEQYFGPGTRLTVT.

V is TRBV10-3 and J is TRBJ2-5; D call uncertain. Germline CDR1 is ENHRY and CDR2 is SYGVKD. Between the trimmed V and J ends, which lost 0 bases and 2 bases, there was a span of 10 bases. The CDR3 extends over 15 amino acids. The CDR3: CAISESTRAQETQYF. CDR3 nucleotides: TGTGCCATCAGTGAGTCGACTCGGGCTCAAGAGACCCAGTACTTC.

This chain links TRBV7-9 with TRBJ1-2; D is unclear. Germline V gene lookup returns CDR1 SEHNR and CDR2 FQNEAQ (reference sequence). V lost 6 bases and J 3 bases, leaving 11 bases between the germline ends. This CDR3 is 13 amino acids long. The CDR3 sequence: CASSPSGDYGYTF. The CDR3 nucleotides are TGTGCCAGCAGTCCCTCAGGAGACTATGGCTACACCTTC.

This sequence joins TRBV9 and TRBJ2-3, with 9 bases matching TRBD2. The V and J ends lost 0 bases and 5 bases, in that order; junction bases with no gene match: 10. The V gene's germline CDR1 is SGDLS and CDR2 YYNGEE. The CDR3 extends over 17 amino acids. Here the CDR3 reads CASSVEGSGRVKDTQYF. The CDR3 DNA sequence: TGTGCCAGCAGCGTAGAAGGTAGCGGGAGAGTAAAAGATACGCAGTATTTT.

Turning to this clone: One end of the junction is discordant with germline, which a read error may explain. The rearrangement joins TRBV7-7 to TRBJ2-3, with D perhaps matching TRBD2 (5 bases). Germline V gene data show CDR1 as SSHAT and CDR2 as FNYEAQ (reference sequence). CDR3 length: 15 residues. CDR3 region: CASSLEVGVGDTQYF. In DNA, the CDR3 is TGTGCTAGCAGCTTAGAAGTGGGAGTGGGCGATACGCAGTATTTT.

The table lists this clone with a count of one. The V and J genes are TRBV15 and TRBJ2-5; possibly TRBD1 or TRBD2 for D (6 bases each). There are 13 residues in the CDR3. The V end was cut by 6 bases, the J end by 5 bases, with 13 bases between. Germline CDR1 LNHNV, CDR2 YYDKDF (reference sequence). The CDR3: CATSSWRGETQYF. CDR3 DNA sequence: TGTGCCACCAGTAGTTGGAGGGGGGAGACCCAGTACTTC.

The V and J genes are TRBV5-4 and TRBJ2-3; no firm D call. Trimming shortened V by 3 bases and J by 1 base, and 21 bases separated the two germline ends. This CDR3 comprises 18 residues. Germline-derived CDR1 and CDR2 are SGHNT and YYREEE (reference sequence). The CDR3 reads CASSSLGWGGPRTDTQYF. The CDR3 region has the DNA TGTGCCAGCAGCTCACTTGGCTGGGGTGGGCCCCGCACAGATACGCAGTATTTT.

The rearrangement uses TRBV7-9 and TRBJ2-1; no clear D. CDR3 length equals 15 residues. Germline V gives CDR1 SEHNR, CDR2 FQNEAQ (reference sequence). The V gene lost 5 bases and the J gene lost 0 bases, with 11 bases spanning the gap. The CDR3 region is CASSPSEYSYNEQFF. The DNA of the CDR3 is TGTGCCAGCAGCCCCTCGGAGTACTCCTACAATGAGCAGTTCTTC.

V usage is TRBV29-1 and J usage is TRBJ2-1; D is uncertain. The V end was cut by 6 bases, the J end by 6 bases, with 18 bases between. The germline V gene encodes CDR1 SQVTM and CDR2 ANQGSEA. The CDR3 consists of 14 residues. Here the CDR3 reads CSVLKSSIPNEQFF. CDR3 in DNA: TGCAGCGTGCTGAAGAGTTCTATCCCCAATGAGCAGTTCTTC.

The V call is TRBV6-5, the J call TRBJ1-5; possibly TRBD1 for D (5 bases). Trimming stripped 10 bases from V and 5 bases from J, with 21 bases between. Germline lookup yields CDR1 MNHEY and CDR2 SVGAGI. The CDR3 runs to 15 residues. The DNA of the CDR3 is TGTGCCAACCGGTGGGGCCTTCCCCGGGATCAGCCCCAGCATTTT. This sequence encodes CANRWGLPRDQPQHF.

V is TRBV2 and J is TRBJ2-5, with D perhaps being TRBD1 or TRBD2 (5 bases each). The CDR3 extends over 14 amino acids. With 6 bases removed from V and 0 bases from J, the gap between germline ends came to 11 bases. Germline values: CDR1 SNHLY, CDR2 FYNNEI. The CDR3, as DNA: TGTGCCAGCAGCGGGACGCTAGACCAAGAGACCCAGTACTTC. Amino acid sequence: CASSGTLDQETQYF.

The rearrangement links TRBV4-2 to TRBJ1-3; tentatively, D is TRBD1 (5 bases). The CDR3 runs to 16 residues. The germline V gene encodes CDR1 LGHNA and CDR2 YNFKEQ. Trimming shortened V by 0 bases and J by 0 bases, and 9 bases separated the two germline ends. The CDR3 DNA is TGTGCCAGCAGCCAAGATTTAGGGGCCTCTGGAAACACCATATATTTT. It yields the protein CASSQDLGASGNTIYF.

The chain combines TRBV7-9 with TRBJ2-2; the match to TRBD2 covers 11 bases. The CDR3 sequence is 18 residues long. J gave up 0 bases and V 5 bases, and 8 bases lay outside the gene matches. Germline CDR1 is SEHNR and CDR2 is FQNEAQ (reference sequence). CDR3 nucleotides: TGTGCCAGCAGCGCGCGACAACTAGCGGGAGCGAACACCGGGGAGCTGTTTTTT. Protein: CASSARQLAGANTGELFF.